The source of this T cell receptor (beta chain) is a study of T cell responses to AZD1222 COVID-19 vaccine. V trimming: 0 bases; J trimming: 1 base; junction bases outside the gene matches: 8. Per germline, CDR1 SGHRS and CDR2 YFSETQ. This CDR3 has 19 residues. Method: immunoSEQ multiplex PCR; TCRdb's copy keeps in-frame clones and lacks some. The table shows 95,000 to 110,000 clones, with nearly 90% occurring only once. The count of this clone is one. The antigen remains unidentified. Study-wide results and caveats: Just a handful of AZD1222 recipients tested seropositive at baseline.

The clonotype originates from an adult who received the AZD1222 COVID-19 vaccine. Sequenced material: peripheral blood, taken 28 days after the second AZD1222 dose. The rearrangement links TRBV5-1 to TRBJ2-5, with 14 bases identical to TRBD2. The CDR3 nucleotides are TGCGCCAGCAGCTTGGCCGGGACTAGCGGGGGAGCTACCCAAGAGACCCAGTACTTC. The encoded protein is CASSLAGTSGGATQETQYF.